This paragraph reports one T cell receptor beta chain. The antigen is unknown. This entry belongs to a study of T cell responses to AZD1222 COVID-19 vaccine. Study-wide results and caveats: The number of AZD1222 recipients seropositive at baseline was only 6 or 7. Two AZD1222 doses significantly raised spike-specific TCR breadth and depth over controls. Across spike, vaccine-associated CD4 TCRs were found, dominant at 160-218 and 743-854. In the spike-specific TCR repertoire, nearly half reportedly target unmutated variant regions.

Libraries were prepared by immunoSEQ multiplex PCR; TCRdb keeps only in-frame clonotypes and omits some of them. The repertoire has 95,000 to 150,000 clones, around 85% of them found once; the top ten carry 5% to 7%. The CDR3 sequence is 15 residues long. Germline CDR1 reads SGHTA; CDR2 reads FQGNSA. Between the trimmed V and J ends, which lost 1 base and 1 base, there was a span of 9 bases. This sequence joins TRBV7-2 and TRBJ2-3, with D unclear. This sample comprised peripheral blood, obtained on day 0 of AZD1222 vaccination. This clonotype was obtained from an adult in good health. The CDR3 DNA reads as TGTGCCAGCAGCTTAGGTCAACCCGGCACAGATACGCAGTATTTT. The encoded protein is CASSLGQPGTDTQYF.